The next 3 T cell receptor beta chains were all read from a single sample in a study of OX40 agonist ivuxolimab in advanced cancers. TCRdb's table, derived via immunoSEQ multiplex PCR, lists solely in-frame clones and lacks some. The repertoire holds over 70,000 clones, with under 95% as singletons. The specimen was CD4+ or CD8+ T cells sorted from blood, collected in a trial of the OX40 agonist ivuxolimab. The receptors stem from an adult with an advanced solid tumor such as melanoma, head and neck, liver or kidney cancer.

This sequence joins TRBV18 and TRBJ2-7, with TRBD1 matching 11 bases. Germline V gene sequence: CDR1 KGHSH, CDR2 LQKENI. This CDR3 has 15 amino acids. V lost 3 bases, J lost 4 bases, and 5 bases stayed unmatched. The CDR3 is CASSPSGQGAYEQYF. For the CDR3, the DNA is TGTGCCAGCTCACCGTCCGGACAGGGGGCTTACGAGCAGTACTTC. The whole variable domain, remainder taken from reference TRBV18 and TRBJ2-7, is NAGVMQNPRHLVRRRGQEARLRCSPMKGHSHVYWYRQLPEEGLKFMVYLQKENIIDESGMPKERFSAEFPKEGPSILRIQQVVRGDSAAYFCASSPSGQGAYEQYFGPGTRLTVT.

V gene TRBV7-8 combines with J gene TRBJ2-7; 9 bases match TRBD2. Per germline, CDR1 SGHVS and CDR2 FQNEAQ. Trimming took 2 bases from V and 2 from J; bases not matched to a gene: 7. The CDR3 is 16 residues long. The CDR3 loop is CASSLRLAVLAYEQYF. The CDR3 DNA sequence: TGTGCCAGCAGCTTAAGACTAGCGGTCCTCGCCTACGAGCAGTACTTC.

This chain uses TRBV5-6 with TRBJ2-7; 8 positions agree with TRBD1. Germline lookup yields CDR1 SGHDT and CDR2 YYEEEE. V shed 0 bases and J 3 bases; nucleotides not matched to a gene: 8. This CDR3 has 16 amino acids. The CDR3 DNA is TGTGCCAGCAGCTTGGGGACAGGGAGAGAAGGCTACGAGCAGTACTTC. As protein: CASSLGTGREGYEQYF.